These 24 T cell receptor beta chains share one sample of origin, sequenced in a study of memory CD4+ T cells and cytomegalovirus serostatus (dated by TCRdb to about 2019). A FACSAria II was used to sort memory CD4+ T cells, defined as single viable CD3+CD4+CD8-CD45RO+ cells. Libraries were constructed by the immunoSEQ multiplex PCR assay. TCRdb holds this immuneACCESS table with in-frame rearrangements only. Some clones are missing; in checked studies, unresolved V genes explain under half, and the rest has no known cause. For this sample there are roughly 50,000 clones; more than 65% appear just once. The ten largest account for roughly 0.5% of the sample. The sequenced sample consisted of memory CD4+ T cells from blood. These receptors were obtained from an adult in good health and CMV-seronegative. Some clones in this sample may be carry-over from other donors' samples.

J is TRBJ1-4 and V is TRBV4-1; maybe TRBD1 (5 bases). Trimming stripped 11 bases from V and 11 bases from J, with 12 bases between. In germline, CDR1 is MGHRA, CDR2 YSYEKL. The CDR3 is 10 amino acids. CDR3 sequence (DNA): TGCGCCTCGGGGGAGGAGAAACTGTTTTTT. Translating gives CASGEEKLFF.

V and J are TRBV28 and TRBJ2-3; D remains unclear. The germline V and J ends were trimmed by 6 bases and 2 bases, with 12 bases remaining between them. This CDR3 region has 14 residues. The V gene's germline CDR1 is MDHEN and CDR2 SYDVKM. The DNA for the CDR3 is TGTGCCAGCAGCCAGCCCGCCGTCACAGATACGCAGTATTTT. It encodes CASSQPAVTDTQYF.

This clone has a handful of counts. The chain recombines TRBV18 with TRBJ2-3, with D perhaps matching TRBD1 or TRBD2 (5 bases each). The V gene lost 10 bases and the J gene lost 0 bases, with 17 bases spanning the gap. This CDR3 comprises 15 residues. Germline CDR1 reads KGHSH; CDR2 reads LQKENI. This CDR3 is CATGAVQDSTDTQYF. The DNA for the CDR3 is TGTGCCACCGGGGCGGTGCAGGATAGCACAGATACGCAGTATTTT.

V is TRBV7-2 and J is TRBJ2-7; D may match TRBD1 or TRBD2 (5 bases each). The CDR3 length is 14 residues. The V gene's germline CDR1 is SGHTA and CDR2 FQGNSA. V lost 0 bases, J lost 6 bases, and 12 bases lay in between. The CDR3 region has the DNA TGTGCCAGCAGCTTAGCTGGGGGTTTCGGCGAGCAGTACTTC. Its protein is CASSLAGGFGEQYF.

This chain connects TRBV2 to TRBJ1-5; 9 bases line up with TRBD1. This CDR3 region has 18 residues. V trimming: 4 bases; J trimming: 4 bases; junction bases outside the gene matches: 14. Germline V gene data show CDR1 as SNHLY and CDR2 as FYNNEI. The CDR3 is CASSVRGTGNPWNQPQHF. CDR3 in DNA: TGTGCCAGCAGTGTTAGGGGGACAGGGAATCCCTGGAATCAGCCCCAGCATTTT.

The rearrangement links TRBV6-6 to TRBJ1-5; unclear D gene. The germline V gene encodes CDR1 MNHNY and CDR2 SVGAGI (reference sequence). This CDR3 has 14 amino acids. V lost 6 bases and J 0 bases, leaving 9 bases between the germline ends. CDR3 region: CASREGNSNQPQHF. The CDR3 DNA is TGTGCCAGCAGGGAGGGAAATAGCAATCAGCCCCAGCATTTT.

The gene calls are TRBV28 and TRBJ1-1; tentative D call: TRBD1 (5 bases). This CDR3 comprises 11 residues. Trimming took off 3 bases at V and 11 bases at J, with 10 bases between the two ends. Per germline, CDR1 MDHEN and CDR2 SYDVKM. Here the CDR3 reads CASSFGHRAFF. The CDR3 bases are TGTGCCAGCAGTTTTGGACATAGGGCTTTCTTT.

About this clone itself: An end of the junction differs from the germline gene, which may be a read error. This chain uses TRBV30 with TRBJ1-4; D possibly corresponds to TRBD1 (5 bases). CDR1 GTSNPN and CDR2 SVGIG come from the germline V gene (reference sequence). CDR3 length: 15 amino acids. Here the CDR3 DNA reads TGTGCCTGGAGTGTCGGGACTGCAACTAGTGAAAAACTGTTTTTT. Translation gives CAWSVGTATSEKLFF.

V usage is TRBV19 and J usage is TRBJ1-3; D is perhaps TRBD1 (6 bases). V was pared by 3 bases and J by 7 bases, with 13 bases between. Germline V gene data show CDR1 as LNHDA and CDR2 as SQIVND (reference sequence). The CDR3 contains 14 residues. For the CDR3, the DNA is TGTGCCAGTAGTATCGGCCAAAGGGGGAACACCATATATTTT. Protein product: CASSIGQRGNTIYF. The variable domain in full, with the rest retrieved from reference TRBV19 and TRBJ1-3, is DGGITQSPKYLFRKEGQNVTLSCEQNLNHDAMYWYRQDPGQGLRLIYYSQIVNDFQKGDIAEGYSVSREKKESFPLTVTSAQKNPTAFYLCASSIGQRGNTIYFGEGSWLTVV.

DNA for the CDR3: TGTGCCAGCAGCATCTCTCCAGGGGACTATGGCTACACCTTC. As protein: CASSISPGDYGYTF. This rearrangement joins TRBV13 to TRBJ1-2; a possible D gene is TRBD1 (6 bases). The germline V gene encodes CDR1 PRHDT and CDR2 FYEKMQ (reference sequence). The V and J ends lost 5 bases and 3 bases respectively, with 13 bases between them. The CDR3 is 14 amino acids. The complete variable domain, with remaining parts taken from reference TRBV13 and TRBJ1-2, reads AAGVIQSPRHLIKEKRETATLKCYPIPRHDTVYWYQQGPGQDPQFLISFYEKMQSDKGSIPDRFSAQQFSDYHSELNMSSLELGDSALYFCASSISPGDYGYTFGSGTRLTVV.

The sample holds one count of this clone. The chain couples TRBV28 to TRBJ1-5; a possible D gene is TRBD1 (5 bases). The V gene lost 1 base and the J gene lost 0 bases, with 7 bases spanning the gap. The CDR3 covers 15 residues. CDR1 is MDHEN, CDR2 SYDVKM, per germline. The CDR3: CASSLFQGSNQPQHF. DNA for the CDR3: TGTGCCAGCAGTTTATTTCAGGGTAGCAATCAGCCCCAGCATTTT.

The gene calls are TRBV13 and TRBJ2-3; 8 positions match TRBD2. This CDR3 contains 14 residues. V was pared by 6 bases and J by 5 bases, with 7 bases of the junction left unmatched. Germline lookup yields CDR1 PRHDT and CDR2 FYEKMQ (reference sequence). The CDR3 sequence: CASRGGRNVDTQYF. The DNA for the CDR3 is TGTGCCAGCAGGGGCGGGAGGAATGTAGATACGCAGTATTTT.

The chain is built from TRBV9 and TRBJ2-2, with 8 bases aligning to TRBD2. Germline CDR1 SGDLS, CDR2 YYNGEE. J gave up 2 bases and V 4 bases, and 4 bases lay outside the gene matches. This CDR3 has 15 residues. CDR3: CASSPTSGNTGELFF. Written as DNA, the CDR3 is TGTGCCAGCAGCCCAACTAGCGGTAACACCGGGGAGCTGTTTTTT.

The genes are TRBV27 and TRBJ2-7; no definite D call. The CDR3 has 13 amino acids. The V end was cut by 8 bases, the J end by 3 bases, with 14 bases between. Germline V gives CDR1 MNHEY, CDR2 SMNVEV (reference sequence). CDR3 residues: CASGPRSGYEQYF. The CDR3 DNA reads TGTGCCAGCGGGCCTCGCTCGGGCTACGAGCAGTACTTC.

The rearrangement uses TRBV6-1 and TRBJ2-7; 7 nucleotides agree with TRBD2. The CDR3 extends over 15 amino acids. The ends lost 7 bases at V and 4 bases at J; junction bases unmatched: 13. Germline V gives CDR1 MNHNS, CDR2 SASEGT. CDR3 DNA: TGTGCCAGCACGGAACGAGGGAGGGCCAGGTACGAGCAGTACTTC. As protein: CASTERGRARYEQYF.

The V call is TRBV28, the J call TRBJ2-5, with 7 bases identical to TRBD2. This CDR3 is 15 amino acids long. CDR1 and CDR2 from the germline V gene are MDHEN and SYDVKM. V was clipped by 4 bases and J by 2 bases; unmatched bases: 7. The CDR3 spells CASSSPHGGQETQYF. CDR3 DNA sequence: TGTGCCAGCAGTTCGCCACACGGGGGGCAAGAGACCCAGTACTTC.

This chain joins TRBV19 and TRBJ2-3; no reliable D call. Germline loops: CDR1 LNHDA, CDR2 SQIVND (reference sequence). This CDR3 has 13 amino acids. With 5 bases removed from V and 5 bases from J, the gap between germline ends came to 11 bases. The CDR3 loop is CASSRMEQDTQYF. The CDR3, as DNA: TGTGCCAGTAGTCGCATGGAGCAAGATACGCAGTATTTT.

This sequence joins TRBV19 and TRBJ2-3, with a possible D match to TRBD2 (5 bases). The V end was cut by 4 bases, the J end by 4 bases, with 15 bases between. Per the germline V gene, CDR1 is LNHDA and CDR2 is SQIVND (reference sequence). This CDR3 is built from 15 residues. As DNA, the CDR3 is TGTGCCAGTAGTACGCTAGGCCTGGGAGCAGATACGCAGTATTTT. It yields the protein CASSTLGLGADTQYF.

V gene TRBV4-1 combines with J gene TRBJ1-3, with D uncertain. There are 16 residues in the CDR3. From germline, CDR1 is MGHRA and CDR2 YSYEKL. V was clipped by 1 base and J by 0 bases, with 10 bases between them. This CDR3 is CASSQVPAGSGNTIYF. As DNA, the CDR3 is TGCGCCAGCAGCCAAGTCCCAGCCGGCTCTGGAAACACCATATATTTT.

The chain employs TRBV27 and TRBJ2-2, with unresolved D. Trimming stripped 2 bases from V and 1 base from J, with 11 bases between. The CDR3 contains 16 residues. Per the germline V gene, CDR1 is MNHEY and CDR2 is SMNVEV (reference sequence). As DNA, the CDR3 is TGTGCCAGCAGTTTAATCTCGAGTCGGAACACCGGGGAGCTGTTTTTT. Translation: CASSLISSRNTGELFF.

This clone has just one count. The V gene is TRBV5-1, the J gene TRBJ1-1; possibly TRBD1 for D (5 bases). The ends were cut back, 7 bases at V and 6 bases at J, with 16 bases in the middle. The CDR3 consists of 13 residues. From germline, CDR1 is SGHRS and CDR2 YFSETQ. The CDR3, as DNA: TGCGCCAGCTTCCGGGACTTAGGCGCTGAAGCTTTCTTT. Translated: CASFRDLGAEAFF.

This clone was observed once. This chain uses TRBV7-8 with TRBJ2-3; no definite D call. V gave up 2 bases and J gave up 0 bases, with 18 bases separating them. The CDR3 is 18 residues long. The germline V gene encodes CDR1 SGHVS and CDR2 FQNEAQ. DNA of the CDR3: TGTGCCAGCAGCTTATACAGTTTAACCCGTCTTAGCACAGATACGCAGTATTTT. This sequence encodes CASSLYSLTRLSTDTQYF.

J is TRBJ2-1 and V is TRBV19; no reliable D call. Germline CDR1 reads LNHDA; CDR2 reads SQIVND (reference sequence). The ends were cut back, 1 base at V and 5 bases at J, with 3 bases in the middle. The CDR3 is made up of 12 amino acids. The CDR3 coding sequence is TGTGCCAGTAGTATAGGGAACAATGAGCAGTTCTTC. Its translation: CASSIGNNEQFF.

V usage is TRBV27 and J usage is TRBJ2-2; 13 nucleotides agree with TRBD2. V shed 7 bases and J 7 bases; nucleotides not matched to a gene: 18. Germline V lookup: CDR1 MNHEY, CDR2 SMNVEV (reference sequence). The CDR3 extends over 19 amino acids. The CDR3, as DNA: TGTGCCAGCATCAACCCGCGGGGACTAGCGGGAATCTCTGTCGGGGAGCTGTTTTTT. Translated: CASINPRGLAGISVGELFF.